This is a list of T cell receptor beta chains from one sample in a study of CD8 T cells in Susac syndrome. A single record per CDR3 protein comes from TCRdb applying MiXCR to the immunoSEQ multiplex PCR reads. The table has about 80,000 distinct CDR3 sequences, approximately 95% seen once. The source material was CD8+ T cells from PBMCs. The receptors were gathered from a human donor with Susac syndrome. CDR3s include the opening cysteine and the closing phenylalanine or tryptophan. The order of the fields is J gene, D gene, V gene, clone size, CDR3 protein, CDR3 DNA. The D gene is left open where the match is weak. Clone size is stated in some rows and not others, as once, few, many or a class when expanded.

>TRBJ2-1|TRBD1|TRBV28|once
CASSSTGTGGKRSYNEQFF
TGTGCCAGCAGTTCAACCGGGACAGGGGGCAAACGCTCCTACAATGAGCAGTTCTTC
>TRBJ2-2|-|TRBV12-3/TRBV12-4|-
CASSPGSNTGELFF
TGTGCCAGCAGTCCAGGGTCGAACACCGGGGAGCTGTTTTTT
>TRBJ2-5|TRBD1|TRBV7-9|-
CASSFFQGAGETQYF
TGTGCCAGCAGCTTCTTCCAGGGGGCAGGAGAGACCCAGTACTTC
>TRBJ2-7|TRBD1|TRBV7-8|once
CASSISTGDEQYF
TGTGCCAGCAGCATCTCGACAGGGGACGAGCAGTACTTC
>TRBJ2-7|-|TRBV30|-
CAWSVGGSGEQYF
TGTGCCTGGAGTGTAGGTGGTTCGGGCGAGCAGTACTTC
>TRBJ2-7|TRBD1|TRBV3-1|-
CASSHLFGRGQDEQYF
TGTGCCAGCAGCCACCTGTTCGGAAGGGGGCAGGACGAGCAGTACTTC
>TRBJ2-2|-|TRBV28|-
CASSLRRDTGELFF
TGTGCCAGCAGTCTTCGGCGGGACACCGGGGAGCTGTTTTTT
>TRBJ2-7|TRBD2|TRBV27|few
CASSSLAGGIYEQYF
TGTGCCAGCAGTTCCCTAGCGGGAGGGATCTACGAGCAGTACTTC
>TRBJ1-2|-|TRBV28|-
CASSRDIGGYTF
TGTGCCAGCAGTCGGGACATCGGTGGCTACACCTTC
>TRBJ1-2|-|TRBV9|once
CASSVAGGNGYTF
TGTGCCAGCAGCGTAGCCGGGGGGAATGGCTACACCTTC
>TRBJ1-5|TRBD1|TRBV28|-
CASSLAAGTGGEDSNQPQHF
TGTGCCAGCAGTTTAGCGGCCGGGACAGGGGGGGAAGATAGCAATCAGCCCCAGCATTTT
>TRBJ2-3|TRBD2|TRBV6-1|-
CASSPWGGSDADTQYF
TGTGCCAGCAGTCCTTGGGGGGGATCAGACGCAGATACGCAGTATTTT
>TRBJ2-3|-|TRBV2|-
CASRSVGRETDTQYF
TGTGCCAGCAGGTCGGTCGGGCGCGAAACAGATACGCAGTATTTT
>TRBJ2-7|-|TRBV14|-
CASSQGRATTYEQYF
TGTGCCAGCAGCCAAGGCAGGGCCACCACCTACGAGCAGTACTTC
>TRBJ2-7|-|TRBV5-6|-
CASSLGVRRGEQYF
TGTGCCAGCAGCTTGGGAGTAAGAAGGGGAGAGCAGTACTTC
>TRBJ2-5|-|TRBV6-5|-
CASTLTGTETQYF
TGTGCCAGCACCCTTACAGGGACAGAGACCCAGTACTTC
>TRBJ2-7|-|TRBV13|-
CASSTQVHEQYF
TGTGCCAGCAGTACCCAGGTCCACGAGCAGTACTTC
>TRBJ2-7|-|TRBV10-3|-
CATGVGDGAYEQYF
TGTGCCACCGGGGTAGGGGACGGAGCCTACGAGCAGTACTTC
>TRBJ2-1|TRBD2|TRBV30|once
CAWSGTSGMGEQFF
TGTGCCTGGAGTGGGACTAGCGGGATGGGTGAGCAGTTCTTC
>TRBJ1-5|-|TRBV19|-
CASSTPGVHQPQHF
TGTGCCAGTAGTACCCCCGGGGTTCATCAGCCCCAGCATTTT
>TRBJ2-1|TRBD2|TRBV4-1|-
CASSPIAGLRHEQFF
TGCGCCAGCAGTCCGATAGCGGGTCTCAGGCATGAGCAGTTCTTC
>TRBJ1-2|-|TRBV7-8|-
CASSPGPGAGGYGYTF
TGTGCCAGCAGCCCGGGGCCTGGGGCCGGGGGCTATGGCTACACCTTC
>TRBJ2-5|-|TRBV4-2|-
CASSPHWTAEETQYF
TGTGCCAGCAGCCCCCATTGGACAGCAGAAGAGACCCAGTACTTC
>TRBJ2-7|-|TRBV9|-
CASSVDWGDSYEQYF
TGTGCCAGCAGCGTAGACTGGGGAGATTCCTACGAGCAGTACTTC
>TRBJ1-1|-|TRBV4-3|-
CASSPRSGGDTEAFF
TGCGCCAGCAGCCCCCGGTCCGGCGGGGACACTGAAGCTTTCTTT
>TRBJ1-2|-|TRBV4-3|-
CASSQELQGNYGYTF
TGCGCCAGCAGCCAAGAACTTCAGGGTAACTATGGCTACACCTTC
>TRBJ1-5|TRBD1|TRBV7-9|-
CASSSLSTGTGQPQHF
TGTGCCAGCAGCTCTCTCTCGACAGGGACAGGACAGCCCCAGCATTTT